Reported below is one T cell receptor beta chain. In its sample, this clone was seen once. Its antigen target is currently unknown. No base quality values were provided; no much bigger clone lies one nucleotide off. The donors were healthy, HIV-negative adults with no recently reported acute infections or vaccinations. Only Caucasian adults living in Nashville, Tennessee, USA were represented among the donors. CD8 memory samples combined magnetically selected CD45RO+ cells with CCR7-negative CD45RA+ effector memory (TemRA) cells. Blood was obtained by leukapheresis, after which PBMCs were separated by Ficoll-Histopaque density gradient centrifugation and cryopreserved in liquid nitrogen vapor phase. Purity and quantity of every magnetically sorted T cell population were checked by analytical flow cytometry. From each sorted fraction, genomic DNA was isolated and quantified by UV absorbance on a Nanodrop 2000c.

This entry comes from a study of shared clonotypes between healthy human individuals (dated by TCRdb to the early 2020s). At the level of the whole study: The cohort comprised a couple of women and a few men aged 18 to 49 years. For each donor, three plates each were used for CD4 naive and CD4 memory, two plates were used for CD8 naive, and one plate was used for CD8 memory. To estimate repertoire size and how much clonotype sharing occurs between individuals, the study deeply sequenced the blood TCR repertoires of several healthy adults. Libraries were prepared and TCR repertoires were sequenced by different laboratories using diverse techniques, in order to increase sequencing depth and limit assay-specific biases. Each donor's leukapheresis produced roughly between about 0.8 and 8.9 billion PBMCs.

TCR CDR3 regions were amplified from genomic DNA by multiplex PCR using the deep immunoSEQ assay. Extracted genomic DNA from each cell subset was distributed evenly across all wells of several immunoSEQ 96-well plates, and each plate was treated as a replicate. For sorted subsets, around 200 ng genomic DNA, equal to about 30,000 T cell genomes, was loaded into each replicate PCR. Purified libraries were quantified with a Qubit 3.0 fluorometer, sized on a Bioanalyzer 2100, and re-quantified with the KAPA Library Quantification kit. A separate single-read 150-cycle Illumina NextSeq 550 flow cell was used to sequence each immunoSEQ 96-well plate. As for the authors' bioinformatics: The immunoSEQ output contained only junctional sequences without quality scores, so filtering could not match that applied to full-length reads. Sequences were annotated with PyIR, a Python wrapper for IgBLAST v1.9, and V/J genes and CDR3 were assigned using IMGT germline references. Reads were removed for weak V/J assignments (E-value above 1e-6), missing CDR3, stop codons, out-of-frame junctions, or ambiguous translated residues. V3J clonotypes were defined by identical inferred V gene, J gene, and CDR3 amino acid sequence. The percentage overlap between two repertoires was calculated by dividing the number of shared unique clonotypes by the size of the smaller repertoire. Repertoire richness was assessed with RTK rarefaction, the Chao1 estimator, and Recon v2.1 estimates of unobserved clonotypes. Generation probabilities were computed with OLGA for all TCRbeta clonotypes obtained by the gDNA method from a handful of donors. The table was pulled from immuneACCESS by TCRdb, which kept in-frame rearrangements only. Such tables lose some clones; where checked, under half of the loss comes from unresolved V genes, and the rest has no known cause. The V and J calls and clone size were taken over from that table, and D and trimming were inferred from the DNA. This sample comprises 90,000 to 120,000 clones, 55% to 70% of them detected only once. The top ten hold about 24% of the sample.

Its CDR3 holds 14 amino acids, cysteine through phenylalanine. CDR3 DNA is the only sequence kept; it has 42 bases, read in frame from the first base. Ends trimmed: V by 7 bases, J by 5 bases; bases unmatched to a gene: 8. Sequences LNHDA (CDR1) and SQIVND (CDR2) are obtained from the germline V gene (reference sequence). General conclusions and limits of the study: Even with the large sequencing depth, rarefaction of the sorted-subset datasets indicated that sequencing was incomplete. Compared with non-shared clonotypes, the clonotypes found in all four sorted-subset donors had higher generation probabilities. Naive subsets generally had larger estimated clonotype richness than memory subsets. The small number of donors limited the genetic and exposure-history diversity represented. About 5% of naive CD4, 3.5% of naive CD8, around 2.3% of memory CD4, and around 0.4% of memory CD8 clonotypes were shared across several donors. Sampling was limited to blood, and TCR repertoires in tissue likely differ from TCR repertoires in blood. Based on pairwise subsampling, the degree of clonotype sharing among donors was expected to be affected by sequencing depth.

This receptor was identified in a woman younger than 45 in good health. The chain employs TRBV19 and TRBJ2-5, and 9 junctional nucleotides match TRBD2. Sequenced: memory CD8+ T cells sorted from blood. The sample's cell subset or site, from its label and the paper: CD45RO+ cells pooled with CCR7-negative TemRA cells. The DNA sequence follows: TGTGCCAGTAAACGGTCTAGCGGGACGGAGACCCAGTACTTC. Its protein reads: CASKRSSGTETQYF.